A selection of T cell receptor beta chains follows, all from one sample in a study of early T cells in non-severe SARS-CoV-2 infection. TCRdb redid the calling of the 5' RACE reads with MiXCR, one entry per CDR3 protein. The sample contains more than 50,000 distinct CDR3 sequences, about 9.3% of which appear only once. The specimen sequenced was whole blood. These receptors came from an adult who was a healthcare worker with PCR-confirmed SARS-CoV-2 infection or an uninfected control (not recorded which). The CDR3 runs from the conserved cysteine through the conserved F or W. The order of the fields is V gene, clone size, D gene, J gene, CDR3 protein, CDR3 DNA. D genes are given only for firm matches. Clone sizes are shown as once, few, many, or a class for an expanded clone.

TRBV10-3	few	TRBD1	TRBJ1-6	CATEQGGGSPLHF	TGTGCCACAGAACAGGGGGGTGGGTCACCCCTCCACTTT
TRBV20-1	many	NA	TRBJ2-1	CSAFRRVNEQFF	TGCAGTGCTTTTAGGCGGGTCAATGAGCAGTTCTTC
TRBV10-2	many	TRBD1	TRBJ2-5	CASRVPGQANQETQYF	TGCGCCAGCAGAGTACCGGGACAGGCTAACCAAGAGACCCAGTACTTC
TRBV20-1	many	TRBD1	TRBJ2-5	CSCNYRGVKTQYF	TGCAGTTGTAACTACAGGGGAGTGAAGACCCAGTACTTC
TRBV18	many	TRBD1	TRBJ1-2	CASSPGTAYYGYTF	TGTGCCAGCTCCCCCGGGACAGCATACTATGGCTACACCTTC
TRBV11-2	many	NA	TRBJ1-3	CASSSVGLHSGNTIYF	TGTGCCAGCAGCTCCGTCGGACTGCACTCTGGAAACACCATATATTTT
TRBV7-2	many	NA	TRBJ1-1	CASSQEAGTNTEAFF	TGTGCCAGCAGCCAGGAGGCGGGGACGAACACTGAAGCTTTCTTT
TRBV4-3	many	NA	TRBJ2-2	CASSQIFGPSRRFF	TGCGCCAGCAGCCAAATTTTCGGGCCCTCCCGACGGTTTTTT
TRBV2	many	TRBD1	TRBJ1-3	CASSTDRNSGNTIYF	TGTGCCAGCAGCACGGACAGGAACTCTGGAAACACCATATATTTT
TRBV30	many	NA	TRBJ2-2	CAWSGQSDTGELFF	TGTGCCTGGTCCGGGCAATCTGACACCGGGGAGCTGTTTTTT
TRBV10-3	few	NA	TRBJ2-3	CAISDQDEISTDTQYF	TGTGCCATCAGCGACCAAGATGAAATAAGCACAGATACGCAGTATTTT
TRBV5-1	many	TRBD2	TRBJ2-1	CASSMGLAGTYNEQFF	TGCGCCAGCAGCATGGGACTAGCGGGAACCTACAATGAGCAGTTCTTC
TRBV20-1	many	NA	TRBJ2-5	CSASGPTETQYF	TGCAGTGCCAGCGGTCCAACAGAGACCCAGTACTTC
TRBV7-9	many	NA	TRBJ1-4	CASSLLGRDIGNEKLFF	TGTGCCAGCAGCTTACTTGGTAGGGACATCGGCAATGAAAAACTGTTTTTT
TRBV6-4	many	NA	TRBJ1-1	CASRLDILSHPSNTEAFF	TGTGCCAGCAGATTGGACATTTTGTCCCACCCTAGCAACACTGAAGCTTTCTTT